These 22 T cell receptor beta chains came from one sample sequenced in a study of cytomegalovirus exposure and HLA in healthy donors. A multiplex PCR was run with 60 Vbeta primers and 13 Jbeta primers. Profiled with immunoSEQ multiplex PCR; TCRdb holds only in-frame clones, not every one. The data contain roughly 120,000 clones, around a tenth of them seen just once; the ten biggest clones take up less than 4%. The sample was PBMCs. These receptors all come from a man aged 25 to 40 in good health and CMV-seronegative.

The rearrangement joins TRBV5-1 to TRBJ2-1, with 9 nucleotides matching TRBD2. J was trimmed by 0 bases and V by 4 bases; bases with no gene match: 2. This CDR3 is built from 15 residues. CDR1 SGHRS and CDR2 YFSETQ come from the germline V gene. The CDR3 reads CASSPSGTSYNEQFF. The DNA for the CDR3 is TGCGCCAGCAGCCCTAGCGGGACCTCCTACAATGAGCAGTTCTTC.

The chain recombines TRBV7-9 with TRBJ1-4; a weak D match, TRBD1 (5 bases). The CDR3 length is 15 residues. With 5 bases removed from V and 4 bases from J, the gap between germline ends came to 14 bases. The germline V gene encodes CDR1 SEHNR and CDR2 FQNEAQ (reference sequence). The CDR3, as DNA: TGTGCCAGCAGCCCGTTCCAGGGAGGTAATGAAAAACTGTTTTTT. Its protein is CASSPFQGGNEKLFF.

This clone was seen a few times. This chain uses TRBV6-1 with TRBJ2-7; 7 bases match TRBD2. Trimming cost V 5 bases and J 5 bases; bases outside gene matches: 6. This CDR3 has 13 residues. CDR1 is MNHNS, CDR2 SASEGT, per germline. The DNA for the CDR3 is TGTGCCAGCAGTCCTGGACTAGACGACGAGCAGTACTTC. Protein: CASSPGLDDEQYF.

The sample holds a few counts of this clone. The gene calls are TRBV29-1 and TRBJ1-2, with 8 bases identical to TRBD1. V shed 7 bases, J shed 8 bases, and the junction held 9 bases outside the gene matches. Germline CDR1 reads SQVTM; CDR2 reads ANQGSEA. The CDR3 extends over 12 amino acids. CDR3 coding DNA: TGCAGCGCTCCGACAGGGGAAGTCGGCTACACCTTC. It specifies CSAPTGEVGYTF.

The rearrangement joins TRBV7-8 to TRBJ1-1; D gene ambiguous. The CDR3 covers 12 residues. Germline CDR1 and CDR2: SGHVS and FQNEAQ. V lost 5 bases to trimming and J lost 5 bases, with 9 bases between them. CDR3 sequence: CASSLAGTEAFF. The CDR3 nucleotides are TGTGCCAGCAGCCTCGCCGGGACTGAAGCTTTCTTT.

In nucleotides, the CDR3 is TGTGCCAGCAGCTTTCTGGACAGGGAGCATGAAGGCTACACCTTC. It specifies CASSFLDREHEGYTF. The chain has TRBV5-5 and TRBJ1-2; 8 bases are shared with TRBD1. V shed 2 bases, J shed 8 bases, and the junction held 11 bases outside the gene matches. This CDR3 is built from 15 residues. Germline V lookup: CDR1 SGHKS, CDR2 YYEKEE (reference sequence).

This rearrangement joins TRBV5-8 to TRBJ1-3; D is unresolved. Per germline, CDR1 SGHTS and CDR2 YDEGEE. CDR3 length: 15 amino acids. V gave up 4 bases and J gave up 1 base, with 12 bases separating them. CDR3 loop: CASSTRTVSGNTIYF. Written as DNA, the CDR3 is TGTGCCAGCAGCACAAGAACAGTTTCTGGAAACACCATATATTTT.

This rearrangement joins TRBV6-5 to TRBJ2-3; weak D call: TRBD1 (5 bases). The CDR3 consists of 13 residues. V lost 6 bases, J lost 8 bases, and 15 bases lay in between. CDR1 is MNHEY and CDR2 is SVGAGI in the germline V gene. CDR3 in DNA: TGTGCCAGCAGGCCGTTGGGGCGAGGTACGCAGTATTTT. It codes for CASRPLGRGTQYF.

This chain links TRBV11-3 with TRBJ2-3; D may be TRBD2 (5 bases). Germline V CDR1 and CDR2: SGHNT, YENEEA. CDR3 length equals 14 residues. V lost 1 base and J lost 1, with 6 bases in between. The chain's CDR3 is CASSLGGRTDTQYF. For the CDR3, the DNA is TGTGCCAGCAGCTTAGGAGGGCGCACAGATACGCAGTATTTT.

The V and J genes are TRBV10-3 and TRBJ1-4; D is uncertain. The germline gives CDR1 ENHRY, CDR2 SYGVKD. Trimming pared 2 bases from V and 4 bases from J, leaving 11 bases between. The CDR3 totals 15 residues. The CDR3 DNA reads TGTGCCATCAGTGAGGGAGGAGGAATTAATGAAAAACTGTTTTTT. Protein product: CAISEGGGINEKLFF.

The J gene is TRBJ1-4, the V gene TRBV5-1, with D tentatively TRBD1 (5 bases). V gave up 0 bases and J gave up 8 bases, with 14 bases separating them. The CDR3 consists of 15 residues. Germline-derived CDR1 and CDR2 are SGHRS and YFSETQ. Here the CDR3 reads CASSLGTGRREKLFF. The CDR3 DNA sequence: TGCGCCAGCAGCTTGGGAACAGGACGCCGCGAAAAACTGTTTTTT.

This rearrangement joins TRBV5-1 to TRBJ2-1; weak D call: TRBD2 (5 bases). Looked up from germline, CDR1 is SGHRS and CDR2 is YFSETQ. This CDR3 comprises 13 residues. V dropped 7 bases and J dropped 10 bases, with 18 bases sitting between them. As DNA, the CDR3 is TGCGCCAGCGGGAGTGACGTCGACCGGGAGCAGTTCTTC. Translated, it gives CASGSDVDREQFF.

This chain joins TRBV5-6 and TRBJ2-7; D perhaps matches TRBD1 (6 bases). Germline V gene data show CDR1 as SGHDT and CDR2 as YYEEEE. V lost 4 bases and J lost 0, with 8 bases in between. The CDR3 extends over 13 amino acids. The CDR3 here is CASSRDTSYEQYF. The CDR3 nucleotides are TGTGCCAGCAGCCGGGACACCTCCTACGAGCAGTACTTC.

V is TRBV11-2 and J is TRBJ1-5, with a possible D match to TRBD1 (6 bases). CDR1 and CDR2 from the germline V gene are SGHAT and FQNNGV. V was cut by 2 bases and J by 4 bases, with 9 bases left in between. CDR3 size: 14 residues. CDR3 protein: CASSLTGSNQPQHF. The CDR3 DNA sequence: TGTGCCAGCAGCTTAACAGGGAGTAATCAGCCCCAGCATTTT.

This rearrangement joins TRBV9 to TRBJ2-2; 12 nucleotides line up with TRBD1. CDR1 SGDLS and CDR2 YYNGEE come from the germline V gene. The CDR3 runs 17 residues. V was pared by 3 bases and J by 4 bases, with 7 bases of the junction left unmatched. The CDR3 reads CASSARTGQGATGELFF. CDR3 bases: TGTGCCAGCAGCGCTCGGACGGGACAGGGGGCCACCGGGGAGCTGTTTTTT.

This chain links TRBV27 with TRBJ1-2; tentative D call: TRBD1 (5 bases). Trimming cost V 7 bases and J 0 bases, with 15 bases left between them. The CDR3 is 15 amino acids. Germline values: CDR1 MNHEY, CDR2 SMNVEV (reference sequence). CDR3 sequence (DNA): TGTGCCAGCACCCCCTTCGCAGGGTCTAACTATGGCTACACCTTC. Amino acids: CASTPFAGSNYGYTF.

The V gene is TRBV5-1, the J gene TRBJ2-1; D is undetermined. This CDR3 contains 16 residues. From germline, CDR1 is SGHRS and CDR2 YFSETQ. Trimming stripped 0 bases from V and 0 bases from J, with 10 bases between. CDR3: CASSLAFASSYNEQFF. The DNA for the CDR3 is TGCGCCAGCAGCTTGGCGTTTGCGAGCTCCTACAATGAGCAGTTCTTC.

The rearrangement joins TRBV15 to TRBJ2-3, with 12 bases identical to TRBD2. The J segment lost 2 bases and the V segment lost 9 bases, leaving 6 bases of the junction unmatched. The CDR3 consists of 15 residues. Germline V gene lookup returns CDR1 LNHNV and CDR2 YYDKDF (reference sequence). CDR3 nucleotides: TGTGCCACAGCCCGACTAGCGGGGGACACAGATACGCAGTATTTT. Residues: CATARLAGDTDTQYF. Together with reference TRBV15 and TRBJ2-3, the CDR3 gives the full variable domain: DAMVIQNPRYQVTQFGKPVTLSCSQTLNHNVMYWYQQKSSQAPKLLFHYYDKDFNNEADTPDNFQSRRPNTSFCFLDIRSPGLGDTAMYLCATARLAGDTDTQYFGPGTRLTVL.

V usage is TRBV9 and J usage is TRBJ2-7, with 11 bases fitting TRBD2. The CDR3 sequence is 15 residues long. Germline CDR1 is SGDLS and CDR2 is YYNGEE. Losses at the gene ends were 3 bases for V and 0 bases for J; bases not matched to a gene: 2. This CDR3 reads CASSATSGTSYEQYF. CDR3 coding DNA: TGTGCCAGCAGCGCGACTAGCGGGACCTCCTACGAGCAGTACTTC.

This clone was picked up a small number of times. The genes are TRBV7-2 and TRBJ1-1; D unresolved. The CDR3 loop spans 15 amino acids. Germline CDR1 reads SGHTA; CDR2 reads FQGNSA. The ends were cut back, 1 base at V and 3 bases at J, with 12 bases in the middle. CDR3: CASSLEATRDTEAFF. CDR3 in DNA: TGTGCCAGCAGCTTAGAAGCCACCCGTGACACTGAAGCTTTCTTT.

This clone has only a few counts. The chain employs TRBV18 and TRBJ2-5; 8 bases line up with TRBD2. Germline assignment: CDR1 KGHSH and CDR2 LQKENI. The CDR3 covers 16 residues. The V gene end was trimmed by 6 bases and the J gene end by 4 bases; junction bases not matched to a gene: 13. The DNA of the CDR3 is TGTGCCAGCTCTAACCCACCGGGAGGGAGTAGAGAGACCCAGTACTTC. It yields the protein CASSNPPGGSRETQYF.

This clone was found a few times. This chain connects TRBV30 to TRBJ2-1; D is ambiguous. V shed 0 bases and J shed 8 bases, with 5 bases lying between them. CDR3 size: 11 residues. The germline V gene encodes CDR1 GTSNPN and CDR2 SVGIG (reference sequence). CDR3 in amino acids: CAWSVFDEQFF. The CDR3, as DNA: TGTGCCTGGAGTGTTTTCGATGAGCAGTTCTTC.